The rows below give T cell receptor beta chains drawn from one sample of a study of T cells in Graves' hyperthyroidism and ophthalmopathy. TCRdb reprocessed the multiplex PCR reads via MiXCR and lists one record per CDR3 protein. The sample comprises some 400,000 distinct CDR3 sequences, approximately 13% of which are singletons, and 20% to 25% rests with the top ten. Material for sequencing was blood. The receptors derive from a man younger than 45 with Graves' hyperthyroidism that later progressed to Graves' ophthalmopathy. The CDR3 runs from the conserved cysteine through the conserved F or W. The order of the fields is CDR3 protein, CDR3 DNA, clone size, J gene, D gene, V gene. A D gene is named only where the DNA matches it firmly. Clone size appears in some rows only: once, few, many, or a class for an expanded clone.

cdr3_aa: CASSAGQADEKLFF; cdr3_nt: TGTGCCAGCAGCGCTGGACAGGCTGACGAAAAACTGTTTTTT; clone_size: many; j_call: TRBJ1-4; d_call: TRBD1; v_call: TRBV7-9
cdr3_aa: CASSRRGANVLTF; cdr3_nt: TGTGCCAGCAGCCGCCGGGGGGCCAACGTCCTGACTTTC; clone_size: many; j_call: TRBJ2-6; d_call: .; v_call: TRBV7-8
cdr3_aa: CASSLAGAWGQPQHF; cdr3_nt: TGTGCCAGCAGCTTGGCAGGGGCTTGGGGTCAGCCCCAGCATTTT; clone_size: many; j_call: TRBJ1-5; d_call: .; v_call: TRBV5-5
cdr3_aa: CATSDSYRAGELFF; cdr3_nt: TGTGCCACCAGTGACTCCTACAGGGCCGGGGAGCTGTTTTTT; clone_size: .; j_call: TRBJ2-2; d_call: .; v_call: TRBV24-1
cdr3_aa: CASSLEGGGDTEAFF; cdr3_nt: TGTGCCAGCAGTTTAGAAGGGGGAGGCGACACTGAAGCTTTCTTT; clone_size: many; j_call: TRBJ1-1; d_call: .; v_call: TRBV12-3/TRBV12-4
cdr3_aa: CASSSVWEATGELFF; cdr3_nt: TGTGCCAGCAGCTCGGTGTGGGAGGCCACCGGGGAGCTGTTTTTT; clone_size: .; j_call: TRBJ2-2; d_call: .; v_call: TRBV7-6
cdr3_aa: CAWSTGTRTDTQYF; cdr3_nt: TGTGCCTGGAGTACCGGGACTCGCACAGATACGCAGTATTTT; clone_size: few; j_call: TRBJ2-3; d_call: .; v_call: TRBV30
cdr3_aa: CASSPGGEEHF; cdr3_nt: TGTGCCAGTAGTCCCGGGGGGGAAGAGCATTTT; clone_size: .; j_call: TRBJ1-5; d_call: .; v_call: TRBV19
cdr3_aa: CSARGGKRGYEQYF; cdr3_nt: TGCAGTGCTAGAGGGGGGAAGCGGGGCTACGAGCAGTACTTC; clone_size: many; j_call: TRBJ2-7; d_call: TRBD2; v_call: TRBV20-1
cdr3_aa: CATAGTSDFNEQFF; cdr3_nt: TGTGCCACAGCCGGGACTAGCGATTTCAATGAGCAGTTCTTC; clone_size: .; j_call: TRBJ2-1; d_call: TRBD2; v_call: TRBV10-3
cdr3_aa: CSAVMTGGDGNQPQHF; cdr3_nt: TGCAGTGCAGTTATGACAGGGGGGGACGGCAATCAGCCCCAGCATTTT; clone_size: few; j_call: TRBJ1-5; d_call: TRBD1; v_call: TRBV20-1
cdr3_aa: CASSYAGGRGTEAFF; cdr3_nt: TGTGCCAGCAGTTACGCGGGGGGCAGAGGCACTGAAGCTTTCTTT; clone_size: many; j_call: TRBJ1-1; d_call: .; v_call: TRBV6-5
cdr3_aa: CASSPQFANTGELFF; cdr3_nt: TGTGCCAGCTCACCACAGTTCGCGAACACCGGGGAGCTGTTTTTT; clone_size: many; j_call: TRBJ2-2; d_call: .; v_call: TRBV18
cdr3_aa: CSASQGTNQPQHF; cdr3_nt: TGCAGTGCTTCCCAGGGGACGAATCAGCCCCAGCATTTT; clone_size: few; j_call: TRBJ1-5; d_call: .; v_call: TRBV20-1
cdr3_aa: CATGLAGGFRTGELFF; cdr3_nt: TGTGCCACCGGACTAGCGGGGGGGTTTCGCACCGGGGAGCTGTTTTTT; clone_size: many; j_call: TRBJ2-2; d_call: TRBD2; v_call: TRBV28
cdr3_aa: CSVEKTGKGGSGANVLTF; cdr3_nt: TGCAGCGTTGAAAAAACAGGGAAGGGAGGCTCTGGGGCCAACGTCCTGACTTTC; clone_size: many; j_call: TRBJ2-6; d_call: .; v_call: TRBV29-1
cdr3_aa: CAWSGLAGGSQETQYF; cdr3_nt: TGTGCCTGGAGTGGACTAGCGGGGGGTTCCCAAGAGACCCAGTACTTC; clone_size: .; j_call: TRBJ2-5; d_call: TRBD2; v_call: TRBV30
cdr3_aa: CASSPPRFRQPQHF; cdr3_nt: TGCGCCAGCAGCCCGCCGAGGTTCAGGCAGCCCCAGCATTTT; clone_size: many; j_call: TRBJ1-5; d_call: .; v_call: TRBV5-1
cdr3_aa: CASSQRRLGGAGANVLTF; cdr3_nt: TGTGCCAGCAGCCAACGTCGGCTGGGGGGTGCTGGGGCCAACGTCCTGACTTTC; clone_size: .; j_call: TRBJ2-6; d_call: .; v_call: TRBV14
cdr3_aa: CASSLTVYSNQPQHF; cdr3_nt: TGTGCCAGCAGTTTGACGGTTTATAGCAATCAGCCCCAGCATTTT; clone_size: many; j_call: TRBJ1-5; d_call: .; v_call: TRBV28
cdr3_aa: CASSARINIASNEQFF; cdr3_nt: TGTGCCAGCAGTGCCCGGATCAACATAGCTAGCAATGAGCAGTTCTTC; clone_size: many; j_call: TRBJ2-1; d_call: .; v_call: TRBV28
cdr3_aa: CASSPRTGRGSNEKLFF; cdr3_nt: TGTGCCAGCAGCCCACGGACAGGGCGGGGATCTAATGAAAAACTGTTTTTT; clone_size: few; j_call: TRBJ1-4; d_call: TRBD1; v_call: TRBV7-9
cdr3_aa: CASSFGSLRTDTQYF; cdr3_nt: TGTGCCAGCAGCTTTGGTAGCTTGCGTACAGATACGCAGTATTTT; clone_size: many; j_call: TRBJ2-3; d_call: .; v_call: TRBV7-9
cdr3_aa: CASGPSTGKTEAFF; cdr3_nt: TGTGCTAGTGGTCCCTCGACAGGGAAGACTGAAGCTTTCTTT; clone_size: .; j_call: TRBJ1-1; d_call: TRBD1; v_call: TRBV12-5
cdr3_aa: CASSESGTSGGPPQYF; cdr3_nt: TGTGCCAGCAGTGAAAGCGGGACTAGCGGGGGCCCCCCTCAGTACTTC; clone_size: many; j_call: TRBJ2-5; d_call: TRBD2; v_call: TRBV2
cdr3_aa: CASTLDTLGNSPLHF; cdr3_nt: TGTGCCAGTACCTTGGACACACTGGGTAATTCACCCCTCCACTTT; clone_size: .; j_call: TRBJ1-6; d_call: .; v_call: TRBV19
cdr3_aa: CASRSPTVYTEAFF; cdr3_nt: TGTGCCAGCAGATCTCCCACAGTTTATACTGAAGCTTTCTTT; clone_size: few; j_call: TRBJ1-1; d_call: .; v_call: TRBV6-1
cdr3_aa: CASSLSTSNTEAFF; cdr3_nt: TGTGCCAGCAGCCTGTCGACATCGAACACTGAAGCTTTCTTT; clone_size: many; j_call: TRBJ1-1; d_call: .; v_call: TRBV3-1
cdr3_aa: CASGPPVNTEAFF; cdr3_nt: TGTGCTAGTGGTCCCCCGGTAAACACTGAAGCTTTCTTT; clone_size: many; j_call: TRBJ1-1; d_call: .; v_call: TRBV12-5
cdr3_aa: CSASNPQARGQYF; cdr3_nt: TGCAGTGCTAGCAATCCACAGGCCCGGGGGCAGTACTTC; clone_size: many; j_call: TRBJ2-7; d_call: .; v_call: TRBV20-1
cdr3_aa: CASSLSLGLNTEAFF; cdr3_nt: TGCGCCAGCAGCCTCAGCCTGGGCCTTAACACTGAAGCTTTCTTT; clone_size: .; j_call: TRBJ1-1; d_call: .; v_call: TRBV4-1
cdr3_aa: CASSSGRAHQPQHF; cdr3_nt: TGTGCCAGCAGTTCGGGCAGGGCACATCAGCCCCAGCATTTT; clone_size: few; j_call: TRBJ1-5; d_call: .; v_call: TRBV6-2/TRBV6-3
cdr3_aa: CASSSGLAGDNEQFF; cdr3_nt: TGTGCCAGCAGCTCCGGACTAGCGGGGGATAATGAGCAGTTCTTC; clone_size: few; j_call: TRBJ2-1; d_call: TRBD2; v_call: TRBV12-3/TRBV12-4
cdr3_aa: CAWSAPGASEKLFF; cdr3_nt: TGTGCCTGGAGTGCTCCCGGGGCGAGTGAAAAACTGTTTTTT; clone_size: few; j_call: TRBJ1-4; d_call: .; v_call: TRBV30
cdr3_aa: CSAKEGAYYEQYF; cdr3_nt: TGCAGTGCTAAAGAGGGGGCTTACTACGAGCAGTACTTC; clone_size: many; j_call: TRBJ2-7; d_call: TRBD1; v_call: TRBV20-1
cdr3_aa: CASSPLVQGAFGYTF; cdr3_nt: TGTGCCAGCTCACCACTGGTTCAGGGGGCCTTCGGCTACACCTTC; clone_size: many; j_call: TRBJ1-2; d_call: TRBD1; v_call: TRBV18
cdr3_aa: CASSPTLRGLETQYF; cdr3_nt: TGTGCCAGCAGCCCAACCTTGAGGGGGCTGGAGACCCAGTACTTC; clone_size: few; j_call: TRBJ2-5; d_call: TRBD1; v_call: TRBV7-9
cdr3_aa: CASSRRGGAQETQYF; cdr3_nt: TGTGCCAGCAGCCGACGCGGGGGGGCTCAAGAGACCCAGTACTTC; clone_size: few; j_call: TRBJ2-5; d_call: TRBD2; v_call: TRBV3-1
cdr3_aa: CASSFGWNTGELFF; cdr3_nt: TGTGCCAGCAGTTTTGGGTGGAACACCGGGGAGCTGTTTTTT; clone_size: many; j_call: TRBJ2-2; d_call: .; v_call: TRBV12-3/TRBV12-4
cdr3_aa: CASSLGDRGREQYF; cdr3_nt: TGTGCCAGCAGCTTGGGGGACAGGGGGCGAGAGCAGTACTTC; clone_size: many; j_call: TRBJ2-7; d_call: TRBD1; v_call: TRBV7-9
cdr3_aa: CASSEAGTEYSYEQYF; cdr3_nt: TGTGCCAGCAGTGAAGCGGGGACAGAATACTCCTACGAGCAGTACTTC; clone_size: many; j_call: TRBJ2-7; d_call: TRBD1; v_call: TRBV6-1
cdr3_aa: CAWSVLGGEQYF; cdr3_nt: TGTGCCTGGAGTGTGCTTGGGGGAGAGCAGTACTTC; clone_size: few; j_call: TRBJ2-7; d_call: .; v_call: TRBV30
cdr3_aa: CASSLPAGQGNYGYTF; cdr3_nt: TGTGCCAGCAGCTTGCCCGCGGGACAGGGGAACTATGGCTACACCTTC; clone_size: .; j_call: TRBJ1-2; d_call: TRBD1; v_call: TRBV7-8
cdr3_aa: CASSSGGAQYF; cdr3_nt: TGTGCCAGCAGCTCCGGGGGGGCGCAGTATTTT; clone_size: many; j_call: TRBJ2-3; d_call: TRBD2; v_call: TRBV7-3
cdr3_aa: CASSPRQGTSYEQYF; cdr3_nt: TGTGCCAGCAGTCCCCGCCAGGGCACATCCTACGAGCAGTACTTC; clone_size: .; j_call: TRBJ2-7; d_call: .; v_call: TRBV28
cdr3_aa: CATSDLLGYNEQFF; cdr3_nt: TGTGCCACCAGTGATTTGCTGGGATACAATGAGCAGTTCTTC; clone_size: .; j_call: TRBJ2-1; d_call: .; v_call: TRBV24-1
cdr3_aa: CASSTGLAGLYTGELFF; cdr3_nt: TGTGCCAGCAGCACGGGACTAGCGGGGCTATACACCGGGGAGCTGTTTTTT; clone_size: .; j_call: TRBJ2-2; d_call: TRBD2; v_call: TRBV7-9
cdr3_aa: CASSPRQNASPLHF; cdr3_nt: TGTGCCAGCAGCCCGAGACAGAACGCTTCACCCCTCCACTTT; clone_size: many; j_call: TRBJ1-6; d_call: .; v_call: TRBV7-9
cdr3_aa: CASSQDPGGWETQYF; cdr3_nt: TGTGCCAGCAGCCAAGATCCGGGGGGCTGGGAGACCCAGTACTTC; clone_size: .; j_call: TRBJ2-5; d_call: .; v_call: TRBV14
cdr3_aa: CASSDRGAGELFF; cdr3_nt: TGTGCCAGCAGCGATAGGGGTGCCGGGGAGCTGTTTTTT; clone_size: many; j_call: TRBJ2-2; d_call: .; v_call: TRBV6-1
cdr3_aa: CASSLTPSSYEQYF; cdr3_nt: TGTGCCAGCAGTTTAACACCGAGCTCCTACGAGCAGTACTTC; clone_size: many; j_call: TRBJ2-7; d_call: .; v_call: TRBV27
cdr3_aa: CASSLPGTGTGKETQYF; cdr3_nt: TGCGCCAGCAGCTTACCCGGAACCGGGACAGGGAAAGAGACCCAGTACTTC; clone_size: few; j_call: TRBJ2-5; d_call: TRBD1; v_call: TRBV5-1
cdr3_aa: CASSQQRQGAKTQYF; cdr3_nt: TGTGCCAGCAGCCAACAAAGACAGGGAGCGAAGACCCAGTACTTC; clone_size: many; j_call: TRBJ2-5; d_call: TRBD1; v_call: TRBV7-8
cdr3_aa: CASEKGKQYF; cdr3_nt: TGTGCCAGCGAGAAAGGCAAGCAGTACTTC; clone_size: .; j_call: TRBJ2-7; d_call: .; v_call: TRBV28
cdr3_aa: CASRGHRGRGTEAFF; cdr3_nt: TGTGCCAGCAGGGGCCACAGGGGGAGAGGAACTGAAGCTTTCTTT; clone_size: .; j_call: TRBJ1-1; d_call: TRBD1; v_call: TRBV11-2